This T cell receptor beta chain was captured by sequencing in a study of human T cells and chemical hapten exposure. As for the study in general: The study enrolled mostly female patients with alopecia areata, totalis or universalis. The study's findings and limits: Significantly greater numbers of large CDR3 similarity clusters came from expanded TCRs than from controls.

Turning to this clonotype: Its antigen is not known.

The CDR3 runs 15 residues. Germline CDR1 reads SGHVS; CDR2 reads FNYEAQ. The germline V and J ends were trimmed by 9 bases and 2 bases, with 18 bases remaining between them. Specified time point: patch test 3, about 24 weeks after DPC sensitization. This sample's treatment: therapeutic diphenylcyclopropenone sensitization with weekly scalp DPC. The authors extracted total RNA from unfractionated whole blood. Each CDR3 protein gets one entry after TCRdb re-called the RACE reads with MiXCR. The data hold 50,000 or so distinct CDR3 sequences, with roughly 10% observed a single time. The rearrangement uses TRBV7-6 and TRBJ2-3; D gene ambiguous. The sample in question was whole blood, obtained in connection with sensitization to the hapten diphenylcyclopropenone (DPC). This clonotype originated in a woman in her forties with alopecia areata. Some clones in this sample may be carry-over from other donors' samples. The CDR3 DNA reads as TGTGCCAGTTCCCTCACCCGACTGGACACAGATACGCAGTATTTT. As protein: CASSLTRLDTDTQYF.